A selection of T cell receptor beta chains follows, all from one sample in a study of long-term antiretroviral therapy in people with HIV. Measured with immunoSEQ multiplex PCR; TCRdb has only the in-frame clones, and not every one. The sample consists of 20,000 to 25,000 clones, 81% of them appearing once. This specimen was unsorted PBMCs, taken 0.1 years before starting antiretroviral therapy. All receptors come from a man aged 40-49 years with HIV. The CDR3 runs from the conserved cysteine through the conserved F or W. D genes are given only for firm matches. Rows give clone size only sometimes, using once, few, many, or a class for an expanded clone.

>TRBJ2-7|TRBV7-2|NA|NA
TGTGCCAGCATCCCGGGCCCCTCCTACGAGCAGTACTTC
CASIPGPSYEQYF
>TRBJ2-3|TRBV4-3|TRBD1|NA
TGCGCCAGCAGCCGCGGACAGGGAAGCACAGATACGCAGTATTTT
CASSRGQGSTDTQYF
>TRBJ2-7|TRBV7-2|TRBD1|few
TGTGCCAGCAGCCCGGACAGGGTTGACGAGCAGTACTTC
CASSPDRVDEQYF
>TRBJ1-3|TRBV4-1|NA|NA
TGCGCCAGCAGCCTAAGAACGACAGGCGGAAACACCATATATTTT
CASSLRTTGGNTIYF
>TRBJ2-5|TRBV6-9|NA|few
TGTGCCAGCAGTTCTATCCAGAGGCCGGAGACCCAGTACTTC
CASSSIQRPETQYF
>TRBJ2-3|TRBV5-1|NA|once
TGCGCCAGCAGGGAGGACCCCCCTAGCACAGATACGCAGTATTTT
CASREDPPSTDTQYF
>TRBJ2-7|TRBV9|TRBD2|NA
TGTGCCAGCAGCGTAGCGGGAGGGTTGGGCTACGAGCAGTACTTC
CASSVAGGLGYEQYF
>TRBJ2-7|TRBV6-5|NA|NA
TGTGCCAGCAGCTTCAGGGCGTCGCTTGAGCAGTACTTC
CASSFRASLEQYF
>TRBJ2-7|TRBV9|NA|NA
TGTGCCAGCAGCGTAGATATTACCTACGAGCAGTACTTC
CASSVDITYEQYF
>TRBJ2-1|TRBV7-2|NA|few
TGTGCCAGCAGCGCCGACAGCTCCTACAATGAGCAGTTCTTC
CASSADSSYNEQFF
>TRBJ2-1|TRBV5-1|TRBD1|NA
TGCGCCAGCAGCTTGGGACAGGGCCGCTACAATGAGCAGTTCTTC
CASSLGQGRYNEQFF
>TRBJ2-2|TRBV5-5|NA|NA
TGTGCCAGCAGCTTGAGGGATACGAACACCGGGGAGCTGTTTTTT
CASSLRDTNTGELFF
>TRBJ1-3|TRBV7-2|TRBD1|NA
TGTGCCAGCAGCCAGGGGGTCTCTGGAAACACCATATATTTT
CASSQGVSGNTIYF
>TRBJ1-5|TRBV7-7|NA|NA
TGTGCCAGCAGTCGGGACTCCGACGGGCCCCAGCATTTT
CASSRDSDGPQHF
>TRBJ2-6|TRBV6-5|NA|NA
TGTGCCAGCAGTTCAGGGGCGTCCGGGGCCAACGTCCTGACTTTC
CASSSGASGANVLTF
>TRBJ2-7|TRBV27|NA|NA
TGTGCCAGCAGTTTCGCGGGGGCGCCTCTCGAGCAGTACTTC
CASSFAGAPLEQYF
>TRBJ2-2|TRBV5-4|NA|NA
TGTGCCAGCAGCTTGGATGGGGCCGGGGAGCTGTTTTTT
CASSLDGAGELFF
>TRBJ2-1|TRBV27|TRBD2|once
TGTGCCAGCAGTTTATCAAGCGGGAGATTCAATGAGCAGTTCTTC
CASSLSSGRFNEQFF
>TRBJ1-2|TRBV6-1|TRBD1|NA
TGTGCCAGCAGGACAGGGGGAGGGTCGAACTATGGCTACACCTTC
CASRTGGGSNYGYTF
>TRBJ2-5|TRBV13|NA|once
TGTGCCAGCAGCTCCACGCCTAGGGCCCAGGAGACCCAGTACTTC
CASSSTPRAQETQYF
>TRBJ2-7|TRBV9|TRBD1|NA
TGTGCCAGCAGCGTAGTAGGGACAGCCTGTCTATCCTACGAGCAGTACTTC
CASSVVGTACLSYEQYF
>TRBJ1-1|TRBV7-8|NA|NA
TGTGCCAGCAGCAATATTGTTTGGCAGGGGAAGCCGAACACTGAAGCTTTCTTT
CASSNIVWQGKPNTEAFF